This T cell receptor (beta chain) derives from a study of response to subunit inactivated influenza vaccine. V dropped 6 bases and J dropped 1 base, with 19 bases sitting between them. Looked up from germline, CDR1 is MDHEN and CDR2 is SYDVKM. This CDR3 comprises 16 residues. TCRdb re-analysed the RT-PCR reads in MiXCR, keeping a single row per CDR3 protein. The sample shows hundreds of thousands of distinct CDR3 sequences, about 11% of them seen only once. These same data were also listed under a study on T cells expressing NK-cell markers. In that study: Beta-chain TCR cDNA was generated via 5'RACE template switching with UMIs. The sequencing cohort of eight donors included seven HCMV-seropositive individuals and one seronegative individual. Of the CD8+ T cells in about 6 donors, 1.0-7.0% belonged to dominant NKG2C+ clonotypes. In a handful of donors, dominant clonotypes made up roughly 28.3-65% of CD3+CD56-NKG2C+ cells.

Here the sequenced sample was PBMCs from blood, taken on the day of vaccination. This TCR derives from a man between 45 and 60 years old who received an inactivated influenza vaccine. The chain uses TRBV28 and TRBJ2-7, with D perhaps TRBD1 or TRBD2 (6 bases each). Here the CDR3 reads CASRTGWGAGSYEQYF. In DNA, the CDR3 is TGTGCCAGCAGAACAGGTTGGGGGGCAGGGTCCTACGAGCAGTACTTC. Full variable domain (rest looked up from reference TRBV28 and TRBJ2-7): DVKVTQSSRYLVKRTGEKVFLECVQDMDHENMFWYRQDPGLGLRLIYFSYDVKMKEKGDIPEGYSVSREKKERFSLILESASTNQTSMYLCASRTGWGAGSYEQYFGPGTRLTVT.